This TCR beta chain is drawn from a study of tumor-infiltrating lymphocytes in primary liver carcinoma. V gave up 7 bases and J gave up 4 bases; unmatched junction bases: 12. The CDR3 is made up of 14 amino acids. Per germline, CDR1 GTSNPN and CDR2 SVGIG (reference sequence). The template, about 550 ng total RNA, yielded TCR beta cDNA made with a constant-region primer. Three nested multiplex PCR rounds, a slightly modified ARM-PCR method, built the TCR beta libraries. Forward primers for TRBV1-TRBV30 and a C-beta reverse primer served the first two PCR rounds, at approximately 10 cycles each. TCRdb analysed the multiplex PCR reads with MiXCR anew, one entry per CDR3 protein. The sample has about 320,000 distinct CDR3 sequences; roughly three fifths are singletons. In this sample, this clonotype turned up a few times. For blood RNA, unsorted whole blood served as the source, and germline DNA was extracted too. Chronic HBV infection was present, with no prior treatment. Preoperatively, peripheral blood was drawn, approximately 4.4 milliliters in total.

The receptor comes from a woman aged 25 to 39 with primary liver carcinoma and hepatitis B virus infection. The sequenced material came from peripheral blood. This chain uses TRBV30 with TRBJ2-7, with 8 bases lining up with TRBD2. CDR3 sequence: CAYRKAGVRYEQYF. The CDR3 DNA sequence: TGTGCCTACCGGAAAGCGGGAGTCAGATACGAGCAGTACTTC.